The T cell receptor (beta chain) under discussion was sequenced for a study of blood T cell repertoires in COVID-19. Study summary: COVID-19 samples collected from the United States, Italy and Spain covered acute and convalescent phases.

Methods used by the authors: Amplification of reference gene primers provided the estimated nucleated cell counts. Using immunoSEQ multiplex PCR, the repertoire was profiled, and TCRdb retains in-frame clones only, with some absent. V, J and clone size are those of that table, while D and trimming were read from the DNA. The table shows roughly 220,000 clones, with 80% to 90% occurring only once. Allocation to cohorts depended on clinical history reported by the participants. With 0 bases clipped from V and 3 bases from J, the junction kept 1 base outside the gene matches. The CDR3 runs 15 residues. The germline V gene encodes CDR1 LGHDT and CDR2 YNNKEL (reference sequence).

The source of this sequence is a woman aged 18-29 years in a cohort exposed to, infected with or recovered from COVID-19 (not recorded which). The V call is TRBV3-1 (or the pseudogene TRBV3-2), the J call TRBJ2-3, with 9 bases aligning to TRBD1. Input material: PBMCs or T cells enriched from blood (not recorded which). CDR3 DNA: TGTGCCAGCAGCCAAGAAGGGACAGGGACAGATACGCAGTATTTT. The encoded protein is CASSQEGTGTDTQYF.